These T cell receptor beta chains were read from a single sample in a study of control samples from healthy donors and cancer patients. Only in-frame clones appear in the TCRdb table, and some are missing; sequencing was by immunoSEQ multiplex PCR. Among tens of thousands of clones listed, about 80% were seen once. The specimen sequenced was blood. The receptor set was obtained from a man aged 45-65 years in good health. The CDR3 runs from the conserved cysteine through the conserved F or W.

J: TRBJ1-1; V: TRBV5-1; CDR3: CASSHGQGNTEAFF
J: TRBJ1-6; V: TRBV11-3; CDR3: CASSLRRVGSPLHF
J: TRBJ2-5; V: TRBV15; CDR3: CATSRVSREETQYF
J: TRBJ2-7; V: TRBV7-2; CDR3: CASSSWARDEQYF
J: TRBJ2-2; V: TRBV12-5; CDR3: CASGLSRDPAGELFF
J: TRBJ1-2; V: TRBV6-5; CDR3: CASRRPGTNNYGYTF
J: TRBJ1-2; V: TRBV19; CDR3: CASSMGHNYGYTF
J: TRBJ2-1; V: TRBV5-1; CDR3: CASSFSGGSAVEQFF
J: TRBJ2-2; V: TRBV7-9; CDR3: CASSWGQGSAGELFF
J: TRBJ1-1; V: TRBV7-2; CDR3: CASSISGFNTEAFF
J: TRBJ1-3; V: TRBV7-3; CDR3: CASSPGVRSGNTIYF
J: TRBJ2-7; V: TRBV4-1; CDR3: CASSQDGLDDEQYF
J: TRBJ2-1; V: TRBV6-1; CDR3: CASSEERGEQFF
J: TRBJ2-3; V: TRBV5-1; CDR3: CASSLAGTDTQYF
J: TRBJ1-2; V: TRBV7-2; CDR3: CASSSGHALGGYTF
J: TRBJ1-1; V: TRBV5-1; CDR3: CASSYEGMGAFF
J: TRBJ1-1; V: TRBV30; CDR3: CAGAPRGRAHTEAFF
J: TRBJ1-2; V: TRBV2; CDR3: CASSDPTVNGYTF
J: TRBJ1-5; V: TRBV6-2/TRBV6-3; CDR3: CASSHRDRGRGGQPQHF
J: TRBJ1-3; V: TRBV7-2; CDR3: CASSLWGTSGNTIYF
J: TRBJ2-1; V: TRBV19; CDR3: CASSIDGPGVPYNEQFF
J: TRBJ2-5; V: TRBV20-1; CDR3: CSASFQRQETQYF
J: TRBJ1-3; V: TRBV28; CDR3: CASSTGGVSEYF
J: TRBJ1-5; V: TRBV19; CDR3: CAGSPRGHGGNQPQHF
J: TRBJ1-1; V: TRBV10-3; CDR3: CAITATENTEAFF
J: TRBJ2-3; V: TRBV11-2; CDR3: CASSPTGTGGADTQYF
J: TRBJ1-1; V: TRBV28; CDR3: CASSLRVTEAFF
J: TRBJ2-6; V: TRBV2; CDR3: CASSLSGANVLTF
J: TRBJ1-2; V: TRBV29-1; CDR3: CSVGYRLGGYTF
J: TRBJ1-2; V: TRBV12-3/TRBV12-4; CDR3: CASTRWGSGYTF
J: TRBJ2-1; V: TRBV12-5; CDR3: CASGLPFPQGTYNEQFF
J: TRBJ2-5; V: TRBV4-1; CDR3: CASSQVVLYQETQYF
J: TRBJ1-1; V: TRBV2; CDR3: CASNSDGGEAFF
J: TRBJ2-5; V: TRBV4-1; CDR3: CASSQDSSSRQETQYF
J: TRBJ2-1; V: TRBV19; CDR3: CASSIGTPIYNEQFF
J: TRBJ2-1; V: TRBV10-3; CDR3: CAIKSGREYNEQFF
J: TRBJ1-2; V: TRBV15; CDR3: CATSRDRLIYGYTF